This T cell receptor beta chain was sequenced during a study of cytomegalovirus exposure and HLA in healthy donors. Across the whole study: A preliminary data release comprised tens of millions of unique TCRs obtained from HLA-typed donors.

The PCR contained 60 Vbeta and 13 Jbeta primers. Generated by immunoSEQ multiplex PCR, the TCRdb table keeps only in-frame clones and is missing some. The sample lists around 100,000 clones, 6.5% to 8% occurring once. V was trimmed by 3 bases and J by 2 bases, leaving 7 bases between them. Per germline, CDR1 SQVTM and CDR2 ANQGSEA. The length of the CDR3 is 13 residues. A few counts support this clone. What it binds is not known. Regarding the study as a whole: Confirmation in vitro established that a few CMV-associated chains were specific for CMV antigens.

The chain carries TRBV29-1 and TRBJ2-2; no clear D gene. The receptor was isolated from a man aged 45-60 years in good health and CMV-seronegative. The sequencing input was PBMCs. The CDR3 sequence is CSVDSGNTGELFF. The CDR3 region has the DNA TGCAGCGTTGATTCAGGAAACACCGGGGAGCTGTTTTTT.